The source of this T cell receptor (beta chain) is a study of T cells in localized non-small cell lung cancer. Study results and limitations: Uninvolved adjacent lung had higher T cell clonality than tumor and all other tissues. There was an association of higher blood T cell density with longer overall survival. Detection in adjacent lung was observed for a median around 55 of the top 100 tumor clones.

V dropped 2 bases and J dropped 5 bases, with 10 bases sitting between them. The CDR3 loop spans 14 amino acids. CDR1 is MNHEY and CDR2 is SVGAGI in the germline V gene. Comments on this clone: The antigen is not known.

Sequencing was performed with immunoSEQ multiplex PCR; in TCRdb, only in-frame clones are kept and a portion is missing. The sample shows over 8,000 clones, about 91% of them seen only once. The chain joins TRBV6-5 to TRBJ2-1; D is tentatively TRBD1 or TRBD2 (5 bases each). The sequencing used peripheral blood, collected before any cancer treatment. The clonotype comes from a woman aged 35-70 years with stage I squamous cell lung carcinoma. The CDR3 nucleotides are TGTGCCAGCAGTTACGGGACCGGGAACAATGAGCAGTTCTTC. As protein: CASSYGTGNNEQFF.